This T cell receptor (beta chain) came from a study of T cell responses to AZD1222 COVID-19 vaccine. Regarding the study as a whole: There were mostly white British donors and more females than males, and clonal diversity was possibly underestimated.

Whether given at about 4 or about 12 weeks, second doses were pooled. Clones were sequenced by immunoSEQ multiplex PCR, and TCRdb holds only the in-frame ones, with some missing. Of 150,000 to 200,000 clones in the sample, more than 75% were seen once. This clone appeared once. Its antigen is currently unknown. V shed 5 bases, J shed 1 base, and the junction held 8 bases outside the gene matches. This CDR3 has 16 residues. The germline V gene encodes CDR1 SGHKS and CDR2 YYEKEE (reference sequence). The chain has TRBV5-5 and TRBJ1-1; 10 nucleotides align to TRBD1. The TCR comes from an adult who received the AZD1222 COVID-19 vaccine. Sequenced material: peripheral blood, taken 28 days after the second AZD1222 dose. This CDR3 reads CASSGGQGRGNTEAFF. The CDR3 bases are TGTGCCAGCAGTGGGGGACAGGGGCGAGGGAACACTGAAGCTTTCTTT.